Below are 21 T cell receptor beta chains sequenced from a single sample in a study of blood T cell repertoires in COVID-19. Assay used: immunoSEQ multiplex PCR; TCRdb lists only in-frame clones, some missing. This table has roughly 34,000 clones, 80% appearing once. Specimen: peripheral blood. These receptors were taken from a woman aged 70-85 years with acute or convalescent COVID-19.

This rearrangement joins TRBV20-1 to TRBJ1-2; D is undetermined. V lost 3 bases, J lost 4 bases, and 6 bases lay in between. Looked up from germline, CDR1 is DFQATT and CDR2 is SNEGSKA (reference sequence). This CDR3 comprises 11 residues. Written as DNA, the CDR3 is TGCAGTGCTAGGAGTGGCTATGGCTACACCTTC. Its translation is CSARSGYGYTF.

This chain connects TRBV2 to TRBJ2-3; a weak D match, TRBD2 (5 bases). The ends were cut back, 4 bases at V and 2 bases at J, with 10 bases in the middle. Germline V gene data show CDR1 as SNHLY and CDR2 as FYNNEI. The CDR3 covers 14 residues. CDR3 protein: CASSVTTTTDTQYF. The CDR3 DNA sequence: TGTGCCAGCAGTGTGACGACTACCACAGATACGCAGTATTTT.

The gene calls are TRBV5-1 and TRBJ2-3, with D perhaps TRBD2 (6 bases). With 4 bases removed from V and 5 bases from J, the gap between germline ends came to 20 bases. CDR1 is SGHRS and CDR2 is YFSETQ in the germline V gene. The CDR3 consists of 16 residues. Here the CDR3 reads CASSTMGAGGVDTQYF. In DNA, the CDR3 is TGCGCCAGCAGCACCATGGGTGCGGGCGGGGTAGATACGCAGTATTTT.

The chain uses TRBV18 and TRBJ2-5, with 7 bases aligning to TRBD2. This CDR3 has 15 amino acids. Germline V gene data show CDR1 as KGHSH and CDR2 as LQKENI. Trimming removed 2 bases from V and 2 bases from J; junction bases left unmatched: 5. In DNA, the CDR3 is TGTGCCAGCTCACCAGGGGGGGAGATTCAAGAGACCCAGTACTTC. Translated: CASSPGGEIQETQYF.

This clone was seen only a few times. The chain joins TRBV7-9 to TRBJ1-2, with D possibly TRBD1 on 6 matching bases. The V gene's germline CDR1 is SEHNR and CDR2 FQNEAQ (reference sequence). The CDR3 runs 14 residues. The ends were cut back, 5 bases at V and 2 bases at J, with 12 bases in the middle. The CDR3 sequence is CASSGGQPNYGYTF. Written as DNA, the CDR3 is TGTGCCAGCAGCGGTGGACAGCCAAACTATGGCTACACCTTC.

This chain connects TRBV27 to TRBJ1-3, with TRBD1 matching over 8 bases. Germline values: CDR1 MNHEY, CDR2 SMNVEV (reference sequence). The V and J ends lost 5 bases and 1 base, in that order; junction bases with no gene match: 16. The CDR3 spans 19 residues. This CDR3 is CASSPTGGTPFLSGNTIYF. As DNA, the CDR3 is TGTGCCAGCAGTCCAACAGGGGGGACTCCGTTCCTTTCTGGAAACACCATATATTTT.

This clone came up once. The genes are TRBV5-1 and TRBJ2-2, with 9 nucleotides matching TRBD1. The CDR3 covers 19 residues. V shed 0 bases, J shed 4 bases, and the junction held 13 bases outside the gene matches. Germline CDR1 SGHRS, CDR2 YFSETQ. The CDR3 DNA is TGCGCCAGCAGCTTGGGCACCACTACAGGGGGCGCGGGCACCGGGGAGCTGTTTTTT. It encodes CASSLGTTTGGAGTGELFF.

The V and J genes are TRBV2 and TRBJ2-7; TRBD1 might be the D (6 bases). CDR1 SNHLY and CDR2 FYNNEI come from the germline V gene. The CDR3 sequence is 8 residues long. The CDR3 sequence is CAATTGLV. The CDR3 DNA follows: TGTGCCGCAACCACAGGGTTAGTC.

V is TRBV2 and J is TRBJ1-6; D remains unclear. This CDR3 has 13 amino acids. V lost 7 bases and J 8 bases, leaving 12 bases between the germline ends. CDR1 and CDR2 (germline): SNHLY, FYNNEI. For the CDR3, the DNA is TGTGCCAGCAAAGCAGGACTTGATTCACCCCTCCACTTT. Protein product: CASKAGLDSPLHF.

The genes are TRBV9 and TRBJ1-6, with unresolved D. Germline CDR1 reads SGDLS; CDR2 reads YYNGEE. Trimming took 0 bases from V and 3 from J, leaving 10 bases between them. The CDR3 has 16 amino acids. This CDR3 is CASSVEAASYNSPLHF. The CDR3 bases are TGTGCCAGCAGCGTAGAGGCGGCCAGCTATAATTCACCCCTCCACTTT.

The CDR3 DNA is TGCGCCAGCAGCCAAGGGCGAGCAGGGCAAGAGACCCAGTACTTC. Protein sequence: CASSQGRAGQETQYF. The chain combines TRBV4-1 with TRBJ2-5; a weak D match, TRBD1 (5 bases). Trimming pared 1 base from V and 2 bases from J, leaving 11 bases between. The CDR3 runs to 15 residues. Germline CDR1 MGHRA, CDR2 YSYEKL.

The V call is TRBV5-1, the J call TRBJ2-3; 7 bases line up with TRBD2. The CDR3 runs to 18 residues. Germline V lookup: CDR1 SGHRS, CDR2 YFSETQ. After removal of 4 bases from V and 4 bases from J, the junction contained 18 bases not matched to a gene. CDR3 in DNA: TGCGCCAGCAGCCCGGGCCACGATCGGACTAGTCTGGCAGATACGCAGTATTTT. Residues: CASSPGHDRTSLADTQYF.

The V gene is TRBV19, the J gene TRBJ2-2; the match to TRBD2 covers 8 bases. The V and J ends lost 3 bases and 4 bases, in that order; junction bases with no gene match: 7. CDR3 size: 16 residues. Per the germline V gene, CDR1 is LNHDA and CDR2 is SQIVND (reference sequence). The CDR3 bases are TGTGCCAGTAGTATTTATTCGGGAGGGGGCACCGGGGAGCTGTTTTTT. It codes for CASSIYSGGGTGELFF.

The chain joins TRBV19 to TRBJ2-7; D unresolved. V dropped 1 base and J dropped 3 bases, with 10 bases sitting between them. Germline values: CDR1 LNHDA, CDR2 SQIVND (reference sequence). CDR3 length: 14 residues. CDR3 protein: CASSIGLGNYEQYF. In DNA form, the CDR3 reads TGTGCCAGTAGTATAGGACTGGGTAACTACGAGCAGTACTTC.

The chain employs TRBV27 and TRBJ1-4; 8 nucleotides agree with TRBD1. V dropped 6 bases and J dropped 15; count of bases not matched to a gene: 21. Germline CDR1 and CDR2: MNHEY and SMNVEV (reference sequence). This CDR3 region has 16 residues. CDR3 DNA sequence: TGTGCCAGCAGCTCCAGGGGGCCCAAGGCAACTAATGGGATGTTTTTT. Its protein is CASSSRGPKATNGMFF.

J is TRBJ2-1 and V is TRBV6-4; 9 bases are a match to TRBD2. Trimming cost V 8 bases and J 8 bases; bases outside gene matches: 13. CDR3 size: 15 residues. The germline V gene encodes CDR1 MRHNA and CDR2 SNTAGT. The CDR3 reads CASGPSAGGPYEQFF. The CDR3 nucleotides read TGTGCCAGCGGACCCTCGGCGGGGGGGCCATATGAGCAGTTCTTC.

The CDR3 DNA reads TGTGCCAGCTCACCAGACAGGGGTGAAGCTTTCTTT. It is translated as CASSPDRGEAFF. The chain is built from TRBV18 and TRBJ1-1, with TRBD1 matching 8 bases. CDR3 length: 12 amino acids. Trimming at V came to 2 bases and at J to 7 bases, leaving 0 bases not matched to a gene. Germline values: CDR1 KGHSH, CDR2 LQKENI.

This chain links TRBV11-2 with TRBJ1-5, with D uncertain. From germline, CDR1 is SGHAT and CDR2 FQNNGV. V shed 1 base and J shed 7 bases, with 11 bases lying between them. The CDR3 runs 14 residues. The CDR3 DNA follows: TGTGCCAGCAGCTTAGCCGGGAGTGAACAGCCCCAGCATTTT. Amino acid sequence: CASSLAGSEQPQHF.

V usage is TRBV6-1 and J usage is TRBJ2-7; 7 bases align to TRBD2. Per the germline V gene, CDR1 is MNHNS and CDR2 is SASEGT. There are 16 residues in the CDR3. Unmatched junction bases numbered 11, after V lost 4 bases and J lost 2 bases. CDR3: CASSASALGGTYEQYF. Here the CDR3 DNA reads TGTGCCAGCAGTGCTTCCGCCCTGGGGGGGACCTACGAGCAGTACTTC.

V gene TRBV5-1 combines with J gene TRBJ2-6, with D perhaps matching TRBD1 (6 bases). The V gene lost 4 bases and the J gene lost 0 bases, with 11 bases spanning the gap. CDR3 length: 16 amino acids. Germline assignment: CDR1 SGHRS and CDR2 YFSETQ. The CDR3 loop reads CASSEQGHSGANVLTF. The CDR3, as DNA: TGCGCCAGCAGCGAACAGGGCCACTCTGGGGCCAACGTCCTGACTTTC.

This clone was seen once. The V call is TRBV28, the J call TRBJ2-5; D might be TRBD2 (6 bases). The CDR3 covers 13 residues. Germline V gene lookup returns CDR1 MDHEN and CDR2 SYDVKM. Trimming took off 3 bases at V and 9 bases at J, with 14 bases between the two ends. CDR3 sequence (DNA): TGTGCCAGCAGTTTCGTCCGCGGGATGGCCCAGTACTTC. Its protein is CASSFVRGMAQYF.